Listed here are 12 T cell receptor beta chains from one sample, sequenced in a study of blood T cell repertoires in COVID-19. Sequencing was performed with immunoSEQ multiplex PCR; in TCRdb, only in-frame clones are kept and a portion is missing. The sample includes approximately 120,000 clones, approximately 80% seen only once; the top ten take roughly 10%. The sequenced material came from peripheral blood. The receptors originated from a human donor in a cohort sampled during active COVID-19.

The chain links TRBV11-2 to TRBJ2-1; tentatively, D is TRBD1 (5 bases). With 5 bases removed from V and 6 bases from J, the gap between germline ends came to 14 bases. The CDR3 length is 14 residues. Germline lookup yields CDR1 SGHAT and CDR2 FQNNGV. CDR3 sequence reads: CASSAQVTSNEQFF. The CDR3 nucleotides are TGTGCCAGCAGCGCACAGGTAACTTCCAATGAGCAGTTCTTC.

This rearrangement joins TRBV18 to TRBJ1-5; 10 bases fit TRBD1. The germline V gene has CDR1 KGHSH and CDR2 LQKENI. CDR3 length: 15 amino acids. The J segment lost 4 bases and the V segment lost 4 bases, leaving 4 bases of the junction unmatched. The CDR3 here is CASSLTGQGNQPQHF. CDR3 nucleotide sequence: TGTGCCAGCTCACTTACGGGACAGGGGAATCAGCCCCAGCATTTT. The full variable domain, rest sourced from reference TRBV18 and TRBJ1-5, is NAGVMQNPRHLVRRRGQEARLRCSPMKGHSHVYWYRQLPEEGLKFMVYLQKENIIDESGMPKERFSAEFPKEGPSILRIQQVVRGDSAAYFCASSLTGQGNQPQHFGDGTRLSIL.

CDR3 bases: TGTGCCTGGAGTCCTATGGGACAGGGGCCCCTAGACTACACCTTC. Translated: CAWSPMGQGPLDYTF. The V and J genes are TRBV30 and TRBJ1-2; the match to TRBD1 covers 10 bases. Germline CDR1 and CDR2: GTSNPN and SVGIG (reference sequence). This CDR3 has 15 amino acids. V shed 2 bases and J 10 bases; nucleotides not matched to a gene: 13.

The chain recombines TRBV2 with TRBJ2-6, with 11 bases matching TRBD1. This CDR3 has 20 residues. J gave up 0 bases and V 6 bases, and 13 bases lay outside the gene matches. Germline values: CDR1 SNHLY, CDR2 FYNNEI. The CDR3 nucleotides read TGTGCCAGCAGAGCTATTATGGGACAGGGGGGCCTCTCTGGGGCCAACGTCCTGACTTTC. This translates into CASRAIMGQGGLSGANVLTF.

The V call is TRBV11-3, the J call TRBJ2-2; D not resolved. Trimming removed 1 base from V and 7 bases from J, with 10 bases in between. CDR1 and CDR2 from the germline V gene are SGHNT and YENEEA. The CDR3 spans 14 residues. The CDR3 here is CASSLGGLVGELFF. The CDR3 DNA follows: TGTGCCAGCAGCTTAGGAGGATTAGTCGGGGAGCTGTTTTTT.

This clone was observed once. The genes are TRBV28 and TRBJ1-1; 10 bases agree with TRBD1. This CDR3 has 16 amino acids. The V and J ends lost 5 bases and 3 bases, in that order; junction bases with no gene match: 9. From germline, CDR1 is MDHEN and CDR2 SYDVKM. CDR3 sequence reads: CASSVWTGGADTEAFF. For the CDR3, the DNA is TGTGCCAGCAGTGTTTGGACAGGGGGGGCGGACACTGAAGCTTTCTTT.

The chain joins TRBV3-1 (or the pseudogene TRBV3-2) to TRBJ2-2; D may be TRBD1 (5 bases). Germline lookup yields CDR1 LGHDT and CDR2 YNNKEL (reference sequence). This CDR3 is built from 16 residues. Trimming pared 4 bases from V and 1 base from J, leaving 13 bases between. CDR3 in amino acids: CASSPLTGVNTGELFF. In DNA, the CDR3 is TGTGCCAGCAGCCCCCTCACAGGAGTGAACACCGGGGAGCTGTTTTTT.

This chain joins TRBV6-2 or TRBV6-3 and TRBJ1-1; 7 bases align to TRBD1. CDR1 is MNHEY, CDR2 SVGEGT, per germline. J was trimmed by 4 bases and V by 4 bases; bases with no gene match: 9. CDR3 length: 15 amino acids. For the CDR3, the DNA is TGTGCCAGCAGTTCTCAAACAGGGGTGATCACTGAAGCTTTCTTT. Translated: CASSSQTGVITEAFF.

This chain joins TRBV6-2 or TRBV6-3 and TRBJ2-7, with a possible D match to TRBD1 (6 bases). The CDR3 is 16 amino acids. The V end lost 2 bases, the J end lost 2 bases, and 16 bases lay between the germline ends. Germline V gene data show CDR1 as MNHEY and CDR2 as SVGEGT. This CDR3 is CASSYGLGARAYEQYF. The CDR3 coding sequence is TGTGCCAGCAGTTACGGTCTGGGGGCCAGGGCCTACGAGCAGTACTTC.

This chain links TRBV18 with TRBJ1-2; TRBD1 matches 11 bases. The CDR3 is 16 residues long. Germline CDR1 reads KGHSH; CDR2 reads LQKENI. V dropped 4 bases and J dropped 4; count of bases not matched to a gene: 8. As DNA, the CDR3 is TGTGCCAGCTCACACCGGGACAGGGGGAAAGGCTATGGCTACACCTTC. Translation: CASSHRDRGKGYGYTF.

The chain links TRBV21-1 to TRBJ2-5; the table's D gene call, TRBD1, was not cross checked with the DNA. TRBV21-1 is classified as a pseudogene. This CDR3 region has 15 residues. Here the CDR3 DNA reads TGTGCCAGCAGCAACAGGGACAGGGAACAAGAGACCCAGTACTTC. This encodes CASSNRDREQETQYF.

The chain carries TRBV3-1 (or the pseudogene TRBV3-2) and TRBJ2-7; D may be TRBD1 (6 bases). The germline V gene has CDR1 LGHDT and CDR2 YNNKEL (reference sequence). The CDR3 has 14 residues. V lost 5 bases to trimming and J lost 3 bases, with 14 bases between them. The CDR3 sequence: CASSTGYRGYEQYF. Written as DNA, the CDR3 is TGTGCCAGCAGCACAGGGTATAGGGGCTACGAGCAGTACTTC.